This T cell receptor beta chain derives from a study of OX40 agonist ivuxolimab in advanced cancers. With regard to the full study: Ivuxolimab, which targeted the costimulatory receptor OX40 (CD134), was an agonistic, fully human IgG2 monoclonal antibody. In the dose-escalation cohort, 82.7% of patients were male, and the mean age was roughly 60 years with a range of roughly 23 to 79. Partial responses occurred in three dose-escalation patients: two with cutaneous melanoma and one with hepatocellular carcinoma. The monotherapy dose-escalation portion (N ≈ 57 patients) of the phase I ivuxolimab trial is reported in the paper. Peripheral TCRbeta sequencing was intended to test whether TCR sequence diversity was altered and clonal T-cell expansion was caused by ivuxolimab. Patients were allowed to have had prior anti-PD-1, anti-PD-L1 or anti-CTLA-4 therapy, and approximately 41% of the dose-escalation patients had previously received checkpoint inhibitors. Intravenous ivuxolimab was administered to patients every 2 weeks at six dose levels: 0.01, 0.1, 0.3, 1.5, 3 and 10 mg/kg. Among the approximately 50 dose-escalation patients, some 19 had hepatocellular carcinoma, approximately 15 melanoma, 9 renal cell carcinoma and 9 head and neck cancer.

Genomic DNA was isolated from the sorted cells so that the TCRbeta CDR3 region could be sequenced. The immunoSEQ Assay was used to sequence the TCRbeta CDR3 regions. As stored in TCRdb, this immuneACCESS dataset retains in-frame rearrangements with V and J assigned. A fraction of the clones does not appear; measured against another copy, unresolved V genes explain less than half of the discrepancy, and the remainder lacks a known reason. The table for this sample lists tens of thousands of clones; 90% of them were counted only once. Approximately 1.8% of the sample comes from the top ten. The research as a whole found: At doses from 0.1 to 3.0 mg/kg, clonal expansion was seen in both CD4+ and CD8+ blood T cells between baseline and week 6. After ivuxolimab, expanded clones were on average more numerous among CD8+ T cells than among CD4+ T cells. The antigen specificity of the peripheral T cells that underwent clonal expansion was not determined. Low levels of normalized T-cell clonal expansion were also shown by some nonresponding patients. Partial responders in the 0.1-3.0 mg/kg groups had among the lowest normalized peripheral clonal expansion, especially among CD8+ T cells.

The trial excluded patients who had a history of autoimmune disease or who were on systemic immunosuppression. Peripheral blood for TCR sequencing was drawn from every dose cohort at baseline, at cycle 4 day 1 and at cycle 7 day 1. Samples came from an open-label, multicenter, first-in-human phase I dose-escalation trial of ivuxolimab. Adults with locally advanced or metastatic melanoma, renal cell, hepatocellular, or head and neck squamous cell carcinoma were enrolled in the trial. Before TCR sequencing, CD4+ T cells and CD8+ T cells from peripheral blood were sorted into separate populations. In the germline V gene, CDR1 corresponds to MNHEY and CDR2 to SVGAGI. The CDR3 runs 11 amino acids, cysteine and phenylalanine included. Just the 33-base CDR3 DNA is kept, in frame starting at base 1. V is cut by 5 bases and J by 2 bases, and the space between the germline ends is 2 bases. Comment on this clone: The clone's antigen remains unknown. Base qualities are not provided; no much larger clone lies one nucleotide away.

This TCR derives from an adult with an advanced solid tumor such as melanoma, head and neck, liver or kidney cancer. Sample: CD4+ or CD8+ T cells sorted from blood, taken in a trial of the OX40 agonist ivuxolimab. The chain is encoded by TRBV6-5 joined to TRBJ2-3, with the D segment identity uncertain. The encoded CDR3 is CASSTTDTQYF. The base sequence is TGTGCCAGCAGTACCACAGATACGCAGTATTTT.